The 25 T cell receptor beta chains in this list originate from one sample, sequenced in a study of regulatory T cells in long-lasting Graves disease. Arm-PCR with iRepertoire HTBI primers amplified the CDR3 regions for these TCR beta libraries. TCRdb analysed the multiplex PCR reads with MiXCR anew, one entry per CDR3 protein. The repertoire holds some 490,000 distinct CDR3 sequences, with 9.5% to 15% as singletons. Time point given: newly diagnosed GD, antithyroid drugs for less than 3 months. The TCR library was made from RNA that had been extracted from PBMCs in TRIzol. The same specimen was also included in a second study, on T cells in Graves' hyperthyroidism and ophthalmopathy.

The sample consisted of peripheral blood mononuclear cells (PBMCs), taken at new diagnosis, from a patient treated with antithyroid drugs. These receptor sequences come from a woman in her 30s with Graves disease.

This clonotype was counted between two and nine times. The CDR3 loop is CATTGGMRGNEQFF. CDR3 DNA sequence: TGTGCCACCACGGGGGGAATGAGGGGCAATGAGCAGTTCTTC. The chain has TRBV6-2 or TRBV6-3 and TRBJ2-1; 7 bases are shared with TRBD2. Trimming at V came to 10 bases and at J to 6 bases, leaving 12 bases not matched to a gene. CDR1 and CDR2 from the germline V gene are MNHEY and SVGEGT. The CDR3 length is 14 residues.

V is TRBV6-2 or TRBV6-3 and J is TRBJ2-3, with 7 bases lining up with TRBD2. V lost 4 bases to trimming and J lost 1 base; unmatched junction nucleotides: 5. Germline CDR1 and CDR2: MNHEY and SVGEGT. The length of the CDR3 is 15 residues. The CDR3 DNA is TGTGCCAGCAGTTCAGCGGGACTACGCACAGATACGCAGTATTTT. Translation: CASSSAGLRTDTQYF.

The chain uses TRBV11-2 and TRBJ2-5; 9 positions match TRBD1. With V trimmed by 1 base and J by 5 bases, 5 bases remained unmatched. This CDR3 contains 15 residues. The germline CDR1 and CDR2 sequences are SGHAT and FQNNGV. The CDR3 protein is CASSLGDRVRETQYF. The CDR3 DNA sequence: TGTGCCAGCAGCTTAGGGGACAGGGTACGGGAGACCCAGTACTTC.

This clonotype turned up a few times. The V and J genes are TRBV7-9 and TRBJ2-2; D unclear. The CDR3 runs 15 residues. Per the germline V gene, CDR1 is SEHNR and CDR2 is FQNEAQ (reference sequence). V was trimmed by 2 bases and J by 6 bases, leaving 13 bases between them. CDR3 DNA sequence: TGTGCCAGCAGCTTACCCCAAGATCCGGCCGGGGAGCTGTTTTTT. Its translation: CASSLPQDPAGELFF. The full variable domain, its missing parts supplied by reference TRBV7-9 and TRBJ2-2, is DTGVSQNPRHKITKRGQNVTFRCDPISEHNRLYWYRQTLGQGPEFLTYFQNEAQLEKSRLLSDRFSAERPKGSFSTLEIQRTEQGDSAMYLCASSLPQDPAGELFFGEGSRLTVL.

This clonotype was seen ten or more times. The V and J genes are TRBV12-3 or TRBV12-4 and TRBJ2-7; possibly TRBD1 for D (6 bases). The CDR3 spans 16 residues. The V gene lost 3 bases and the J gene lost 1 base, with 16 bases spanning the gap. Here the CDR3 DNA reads TGTGCCAGCAGTTTCCACAAAGGGACACTTTCCTACGAGCAGTACTTC. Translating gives CASSFHKGTLSYEQYF.

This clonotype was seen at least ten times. CDR3 protein: CASSHDLNYGYTF. CDR3 sequence (DNA): TGTGCCAGCAGCCACGATCTTAACTATGGCTACACCTTC. The chain recombines TRBV28 with TRBJ1-2; D unresolved. The germline gives CDR1 MDHEN, CDR2 SYDVKM. Trimming shortened V by 6 bases and J by 1 base, and 9 bases separated the two germline ends. The CDR3 totals 13 residues.

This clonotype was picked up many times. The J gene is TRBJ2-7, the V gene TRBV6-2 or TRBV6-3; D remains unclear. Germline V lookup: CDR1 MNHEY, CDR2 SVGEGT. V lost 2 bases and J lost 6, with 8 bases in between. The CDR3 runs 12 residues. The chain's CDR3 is CASSYTWREQYF. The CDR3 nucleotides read TGTGCCAGCAGTTACACATGGCGCGAGCAGTACTTC.

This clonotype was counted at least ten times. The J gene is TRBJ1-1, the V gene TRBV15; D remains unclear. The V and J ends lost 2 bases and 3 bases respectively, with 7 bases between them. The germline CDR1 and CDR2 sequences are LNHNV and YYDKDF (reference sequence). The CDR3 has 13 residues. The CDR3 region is CATSRLSDTEAFF. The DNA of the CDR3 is TGTGCCACCAGCAGACTGTCCGACACTGAAGCTTTCTTT.

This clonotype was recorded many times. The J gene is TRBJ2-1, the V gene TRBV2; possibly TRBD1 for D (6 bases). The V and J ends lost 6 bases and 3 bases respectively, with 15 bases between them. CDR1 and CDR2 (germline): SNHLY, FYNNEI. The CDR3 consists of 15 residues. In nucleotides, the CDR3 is TGTGCCAGCAGCCCGCAGGGGTCAGGCTACAATGAGCAGTTCTTC. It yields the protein CASSPQGSGYNEQFF. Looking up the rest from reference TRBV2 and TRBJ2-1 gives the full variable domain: EPEVTQTPSHQVTQMGQEVILRCVPISNHLYFYWYRQILGQKVEFLVSFYNNEISEKSEIFDDQFSVERPDGSNFTLKIRSTKLEDSAMYFCASSPQGSGYNEQFFGPGTRLTVL.

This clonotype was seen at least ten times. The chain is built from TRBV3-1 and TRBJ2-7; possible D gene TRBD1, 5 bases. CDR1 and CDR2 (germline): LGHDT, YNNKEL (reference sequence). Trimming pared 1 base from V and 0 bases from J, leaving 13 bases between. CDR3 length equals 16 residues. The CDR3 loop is CASSQVWAGLSYEQYF. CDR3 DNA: TGTGCCAGCAGCCAAGTCTGGGCAGGGCTCTCCTACGAGCAGTACTTC.

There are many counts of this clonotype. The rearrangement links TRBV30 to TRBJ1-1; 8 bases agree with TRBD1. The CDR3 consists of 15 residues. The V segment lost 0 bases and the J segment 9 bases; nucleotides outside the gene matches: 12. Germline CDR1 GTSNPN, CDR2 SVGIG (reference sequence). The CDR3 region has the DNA TGTGCCTGGAGTGTACACGACAGGGGAGTTTTTCAAGCTTTCTTT. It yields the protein CAWSVHDRGVFQAFF.

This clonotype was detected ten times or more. CDR3 protein: CASSFGVDAYNEQFF. In DNA form, the CDR3 reads TGTGCCAGCAGCTTTGGGGTGGATGCCTACAATGAGCAGTTCTTC. The V call is TRBV5-6, the J call TRBJ2-1; D is undetermined. Looked up from germline, CDR1 is SGHDT and CDR2 is YYEEEE. CDR3 length equals 15 residues. V lost 2 bases and J 2 bases, leaving 11 bases between the germline ends.

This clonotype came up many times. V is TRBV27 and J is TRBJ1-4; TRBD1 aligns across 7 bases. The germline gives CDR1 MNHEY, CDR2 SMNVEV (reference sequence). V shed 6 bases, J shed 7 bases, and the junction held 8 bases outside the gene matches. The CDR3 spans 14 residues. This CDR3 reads CASSLGGAGEKLFF. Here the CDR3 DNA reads TGTGCCAGCAGCTTAGGGGGCGCGGGTGAAAAACTGTTTTTT.

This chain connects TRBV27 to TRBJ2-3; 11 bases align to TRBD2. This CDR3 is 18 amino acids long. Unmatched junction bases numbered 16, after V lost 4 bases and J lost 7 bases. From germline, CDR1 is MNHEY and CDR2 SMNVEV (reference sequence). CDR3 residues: CASSSYGRIAGGQNTQYF. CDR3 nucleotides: TGTGCCAGCAGTTCATACGGAAGAATAGCGGGAGGGCAAAATACGCAGTATTTT.

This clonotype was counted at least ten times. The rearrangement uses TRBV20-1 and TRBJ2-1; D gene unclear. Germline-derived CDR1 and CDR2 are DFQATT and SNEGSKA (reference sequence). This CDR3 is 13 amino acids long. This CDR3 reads CSWSASSYNEQFF. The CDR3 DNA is TGCTCTTGGTCAGCGAGCTCCTACAATGAGCAGTTCTTC.

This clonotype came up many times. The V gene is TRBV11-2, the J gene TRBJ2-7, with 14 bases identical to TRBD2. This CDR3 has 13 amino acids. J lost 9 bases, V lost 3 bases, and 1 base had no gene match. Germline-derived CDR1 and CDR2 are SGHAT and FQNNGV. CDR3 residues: CASSFGTSGRQYF. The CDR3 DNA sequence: TGTGCCAGCAGCTTCGGGACTAGCGGGAGGCAGTACTTC.

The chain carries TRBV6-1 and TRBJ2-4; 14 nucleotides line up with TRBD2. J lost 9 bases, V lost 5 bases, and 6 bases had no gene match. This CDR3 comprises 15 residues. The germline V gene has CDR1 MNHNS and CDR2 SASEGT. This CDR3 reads CASSQGLAGVGIQYF. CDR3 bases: TGTGCCAGCAGTCAGGGACTAGCGGGAGTGGGCATTCAGTACTTC.

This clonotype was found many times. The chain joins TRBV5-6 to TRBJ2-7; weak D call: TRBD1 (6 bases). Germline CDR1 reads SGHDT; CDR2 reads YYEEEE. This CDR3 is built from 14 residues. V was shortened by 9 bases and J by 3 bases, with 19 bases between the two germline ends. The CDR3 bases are TGTGCCACCTGCCGGCGGACAGCGCTCTACGAGCAGTACTTC. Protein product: CATCRRTALYEQYF. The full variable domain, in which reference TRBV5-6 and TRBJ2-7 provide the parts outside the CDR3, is DAGVTQSPTHLIKTRGQQVTLRCSPKSGHDTVSWYQQALGQGPQFIFQYYEEEERQRGNFPDRFSGHQFPNYSSELNVNALLLGDSALYLCATCRRTALYEQYFGPGTRLTVT.

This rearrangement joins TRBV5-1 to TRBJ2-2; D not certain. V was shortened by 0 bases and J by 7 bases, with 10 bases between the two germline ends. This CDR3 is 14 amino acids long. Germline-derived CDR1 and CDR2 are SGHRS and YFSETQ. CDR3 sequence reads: CASSLDYYSGELFF. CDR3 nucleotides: TGCGCCAGCAGCTTGGACTACTATAGCGGGGAGCTGTTTTTT.

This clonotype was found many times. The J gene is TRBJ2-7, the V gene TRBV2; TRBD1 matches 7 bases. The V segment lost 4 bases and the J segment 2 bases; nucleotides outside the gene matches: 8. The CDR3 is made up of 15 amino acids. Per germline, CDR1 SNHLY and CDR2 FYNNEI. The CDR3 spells CASSGGRTGTYEQYF. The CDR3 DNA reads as TGTGCCAGCAGTGGAGGAAGGACAGGCACCTACGAGCAGTACTTC.

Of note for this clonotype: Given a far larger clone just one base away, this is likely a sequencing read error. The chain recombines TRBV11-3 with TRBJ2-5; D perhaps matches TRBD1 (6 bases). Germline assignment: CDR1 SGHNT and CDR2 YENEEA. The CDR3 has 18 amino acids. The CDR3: CTSSPRSRWGPRVETQYF. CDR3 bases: TGTACCAGCAGCCCGAGATCCCGTTGGGGGCCCCGGGTAGAGACCCAGTACTTC. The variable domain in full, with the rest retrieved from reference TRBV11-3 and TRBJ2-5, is EAGVVQSPRYKIIEKKQPVAFWCNPISGHNTLYWYLQNLGQGPELLIRYENEEAVDDSQLPKDRFSAERLKGVDSTLKIQPAELGDSAVYLCTSSPRSRWGPRVETQYFGPGTRLLVL.

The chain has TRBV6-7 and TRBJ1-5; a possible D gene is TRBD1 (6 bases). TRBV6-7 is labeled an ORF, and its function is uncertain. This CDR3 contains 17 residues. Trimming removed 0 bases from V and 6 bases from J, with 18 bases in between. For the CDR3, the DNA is TGTGCCAGCAGTTACTCGAGAATTTCAGGGGAGTCTCAGCCCCAGCATTTT. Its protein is CASSYSRISGESQPQHF.

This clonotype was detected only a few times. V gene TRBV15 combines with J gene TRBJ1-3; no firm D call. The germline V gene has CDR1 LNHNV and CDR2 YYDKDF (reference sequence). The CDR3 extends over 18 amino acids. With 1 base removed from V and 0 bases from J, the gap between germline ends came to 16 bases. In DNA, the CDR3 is TGTGCCACCAGCAGAGTATCAAGCCCTTTTTCCTCTGGAAACACCATATATTTT. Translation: CATSRVSSPFSSGNTIYF.

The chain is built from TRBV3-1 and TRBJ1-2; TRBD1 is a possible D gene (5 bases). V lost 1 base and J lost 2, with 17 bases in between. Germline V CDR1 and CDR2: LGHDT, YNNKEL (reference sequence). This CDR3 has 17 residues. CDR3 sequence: CASSQGPRQLANYGYTF. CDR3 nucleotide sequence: TGTGCCAGCAGCCAAGGGCCCCGACAGCTCGCCAACTATGGCTACACCTTC.

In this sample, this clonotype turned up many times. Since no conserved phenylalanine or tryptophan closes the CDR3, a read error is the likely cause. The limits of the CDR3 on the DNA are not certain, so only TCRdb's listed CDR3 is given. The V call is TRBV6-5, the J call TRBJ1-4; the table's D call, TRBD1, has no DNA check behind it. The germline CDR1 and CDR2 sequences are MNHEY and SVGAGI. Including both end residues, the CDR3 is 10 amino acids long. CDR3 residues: CASSWTGGDP.